This T cell receptor (beta chain) derives from a study of CD8 T cells in ankylosing spondylitis. Regarding the study as a whole: Disease-linked clones were reportedly significantly enriched in matched ankylosing spondylitis synovial fluid. There were earlier reports of some motif variants in reactive arthritis synovial fluid and blood. Under 10 highly homologous variants formed a TCR beta motif that appeared characteristic of ankylosing spondylitis blood.

Making the TCR beta libraries involved quantitative 5'-RACE with molecular barcodes. TCRdb called the 5' RACE reads again in MiXCR, with one record for every CDR3 protein. The table has approximately 110,000 distinct CDR3 sequences, 24% seen once. The germline V gene encodes CDR1 SSHAT and CDR2 FNYEAQ (reference sequence). Trimming cost V 5 bases and J 12 bases, with 17 bases left between them. This CDR3 has 13 residues. This clonotype was seen a handful of times. What it recognizes is unknown. V usage is TRBV7-7 and J usage is TRBJ2-1, with D uncertain. The sample taken for sequencing was synovial fluid, either unsorted or a sorted T cell fraction (not recorded which). This receptor was obtained from a male donor with ankylosing spondylitis. The CDR3 DNA is TGTGCCAGCAGCCTACAATCAAGGTCGCTGCAGTTCTTC. This codes for CASSLQSRSLQFF.